This T cell receptor (beta chain) is from a study of siplizumab effects on memory and regulatory T cells (dated by TCRdb to about 2019). Describing the broader study: The study examined how the anti-CD2 antibody siplizumab affects alloreactive T-cell subsets in allogeneic mixed lymphocyte reactions built from human PBMCs. Study-wide conclusions, independent of this receptor: Compared with memory T cells, unstimulated naive T cells appeared more diverse, and naive cells seemed to make a substantial contribution to the alloresponse. Siplizumab significantly lowered the cumulative frequency of alloreactive sequences that could be traced to unstimulated CD4+ memory T cells. Because sequences at frequencies below about 10^-5 were poorly captured, only a minor fraction of alloreactive clones could be mapped back to unstimulated subsets. Among mappable alloreactive CD4+ clones, an average Treg-derived fraction of almost 70% was observed with siplizumab, compared with 25% to 30% in control reactions. No functional confirmation was obtained for the suppressive function of proliferating Tregs from siplizumab cultures. For roughly 80-97% of proliferating CD4+ or CD8+ clones, no naive or memory phenotype could be assigned.

As encoded in the germline V gene, CDR1 is SGHVS while CDR2 is FQNEAQ. Trimming at the junction amounts to 2 bases on V and 4 bases on J, and the germline ends lie 9 bases apart. The CDR3 starts with the cysteine, ends with the phenylalanine, and has 13 residues. Only CDR3 DNA remains: 39 bases, in frame from the first base. Note on this clone: There is no known antigen for this receptor. Base qualities are not provided; no much larger clone lies one nucleotide away.

The library was generated by the immunoSEQ multiplex PCR assay. About 10^5 TCR templates per sample were assayed on the deep sequencing platform. Genomic DNA extracted from sorted T cells was used for TCRbeta CDR3 sequencing. In the original analysis: The R programming language was used for the clonal analysis of the TCRbeta CDR3 data. Alloreactive CD4+ and CD8+ clones were identified by comparing unstimulated samples to CFSE-low samples taken after the reaction. Alloreactive CD4+ clones were assigned to regulatory or non-regulatory origin by matching sequences to sorted unstimulated Treg and non-Treg repertoires. TCRdb holds this immuneACCESS table with in-frame rearrangements only. Some clones are missing; in checked studies, unresolved V genes explain under half, and the rest has no known cause. V, J and clone size derive from that table, while D and trimming were established from the DNA sequence. The sample records about 85,000 clones, approximately 95% of which are singletons. About 18% of the sample is held by the ten biggest clonotypes.

Sorted unstimulated T cells, along with proliferating T cells recovered from mixed lymphocyte reactions, underwent TCRbeta CDR3 sequencing. Fresh whole blood from roughly ten HLA-typed healthy donors was used to isolate PBMCs. Sequencing was carried out using CD8+ T cells sorted from blood. This receptor was obtained from a human donor in good health. Recombination linked TRBV7-8 to TRBJ2-7; the D gene is tentatively TRBD1 or TRBD2, each matching 6 bases. The DNA sequence is TGTGCCAGCAGCTTAAGGGGGGTATACGAGCAGTACTTC. This codes for CASSLRGVYEQYF.